This TCR beta chain was observed in a study of blood T cell repertoires in COVID-19. Study summary: Acute and convalescent COVID-19 samples came from the United States, Italy and Spain. From T cells, B-cell-depleted T cells, or PBMCs came the material, which was cDNA or gDNA.

Per the original data handling: Researchers report that nucleated cell counts were estimated from reference gene primer amplification. Data came from immunoSEQ multiplex PCR; TCRdb stores just in-frame clones and leaves some out. That table is the source of V, J and clone size, and D and trimming were worked out from the DNA. The sample yields about 160,000 clones, 75% to 90% seen once. There are 12 residues in the CDR3. Between the trimmed V and J ends, which lost 6 bases and 7 bases, there was a span of 12 bases. Germline CDR1 and CDR2: LNHDA and SQIVND (reference sequence). This chain connects TRBV19 to TRBJ1-1, with no clear D. The TCR comes from a man in his 70s with acute or convalescent COVID-19. Sequencing input: peripheral blood. CDR3 nucleotides: TGTGCCAGTAGAGAGGCCCGAAATGAAGCTTTCTTT. Protein product: CASREARNEAFF.